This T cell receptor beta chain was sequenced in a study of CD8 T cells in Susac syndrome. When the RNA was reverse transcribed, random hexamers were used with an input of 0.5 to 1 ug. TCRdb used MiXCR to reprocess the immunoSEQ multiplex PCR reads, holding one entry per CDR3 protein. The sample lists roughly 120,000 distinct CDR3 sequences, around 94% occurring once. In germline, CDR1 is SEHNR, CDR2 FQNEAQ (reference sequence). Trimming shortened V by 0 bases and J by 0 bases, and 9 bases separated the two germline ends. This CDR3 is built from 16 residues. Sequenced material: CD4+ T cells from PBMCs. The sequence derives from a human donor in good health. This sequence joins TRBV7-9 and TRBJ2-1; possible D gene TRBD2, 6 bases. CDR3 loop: CASSLARGVSYNEQFF. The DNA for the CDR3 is TGTGCCAGCAGCTTAGCCCGCGGGGTCTCCTACAATGAGCAGTTCTTC.